What follows describes a single T cell receptor beta chain. It has no known antigen specificity. Base qualities are not provided; no much larger clone lies one nucleotide away. TCR CDR3 regions were amplified from genomic DNA by multiplex PCR using the deep immunoSEQ assay. Genomic DNA extracted from each cell subset was distributed evenly over all wells of several immunoSEQ 96-well plates, and each plate served as one replicate. For unsorted PBMC, roughly 330 ng of genomic DNA, equivalent to approximately 30,000 T cell genomes, went into each replicate PCR. Genomic DNA from unsorted PBMC was sequenced over ten immunoSEQ deep assay plates. The purified libraries were quantified using a Qubit 3.0 fluorometer, sized with a Bioanalyzer 2100, and then quantified again using the KAPA Library Quantification kit. Every immunoSEQ 96-well plate was sequenced on a dedicated single-read 150-cycle Illumina NextSeq 550 flow cell. In the authors' own workflow: Because only junctional sequences without quality scores were contained in the immunoSEQ output, filtering matching that applied to full-length reads could not be performed. To assign V/J genes and CDR3, sequences were annotated using PyIR, a Python wrapper for IgBLAST v1.9, with IMGT germline references. Any read was removed if the V/J assignment was weak (E-value above 1e-6), the CDR3 was missing, or the read contained stop codons, out-of-frame junctions, or ambiguous translated residues. V3J clonotypes were defined as sequences sharing the same inferred V gene, J gene, and CDR3 amino acid sequence. To compute the percentage overlap between repertoires, the number of shared unique clonotypes was divided by the size of the smaller repertoire. Richness of each repertoire was evaluated using RTK rarefaction, the Chao1 estimator, and Recon v2.1 estimates of unobserved clonotypes. TCRdb mirrors the immuneACCESS table, restricted to in-frame sequences. Some clones are absent from its copies; in checked studies, under half trace to an unresolved V gene, and the reason for the others is unknown. The V and J calls and clone size come from that table; D and trimming were worked out from the DNA. The sample contains fewer than 650,000 clones, 75% to 85% of them found a single time. Of the sample, under 15% falls within the top ten clones.

The CDR3 runs 11 amino acids, cysteine and phenylalanine included. This entry keeps only the CDR3 DNA: 33 bases, framed from base 1. CDR1 DFQATT and CDR2 SNEGSKA are derived from the germline V gene (reference sequence). Trimming at the junction amounts to 5 bases on V and 6 bases on J, and the germline ends lie 11 bases apart. The donors were healthy, HIV-negative adults with no recently reported acute infections or vaccinations. Every donor was a Caucasian adult living in Nashville, Tennessee, USA. For unsorted samples, about 90 million PBMCs were counted and genomic DNA was extracted with the QIAamp DNA Blood Mini kit. After blood collection by leukapheresis, PBMCs were isolated using Ficoll-Histopaque density gradient centrifugation and then cryopreserved in the vapor phase of liquid nitrogen. The sample originates from a study of shared clonotypes between healthy human individuals (dated by TCRdb to 2018 to 2021). Context from the whole study: A couple of women and a few men aged 18 to 49 years were included in the cohort. Leukapheresis yielded between about 0.85 and 10 billion PBMCs per donor. To estimate repertoire size and how much clonotype sharing occurs between individuals, the study deeply sequenced the blood TCR repertoires of five healthy adults. Libraries were prepared and TCR repertoires were sequenced by different laboratories using diverse techniques, in order to increase sequencing depth and limit assay-specific biases.

General findings and caveats noted by the study authors: Sampling was restricted to blood, and TCR repertoires in tissues likely differ from the TCR repertoires found in blood. Because the study included a small number of donors, the genetic and exposure-history diversity represented was limited. Pairwise subsampling indicated that sequencing depth was expected to affect the degree of clonotype sharing among donors.

Material: PBMCs. The rearranged chain carries TRBV20-1 and TRBJ2-7; the D gene assignment is ambiguous. The sequence derives from a woman in her forties in good health. Some clones in this sample may be carry-over from other donors' samples. The CDR3 region has the sequence CSAFYPLEQYF. The DNA reads TGCAGTGCTTTTTATCCCCTCGAGCAGTACTTC.